Here is one T cell receptor beta chain with its context. The antigen remains undetermined. V was shortened by 4 bases and J by 7 bases, with 17 bases between the two germline ends. The CDR3 runs to 15 residues. Germline-derived CDR1 and CDR2 are SGHTS and YDEGEE. The PCR contained 60 Vbeta and 13 Jbeta primers. Sequencing was performed with immunoSEQ multiplex PCR; in TCRdb, only in-frame clones are kept and a portion is missing. Of some 66,000 clones listed, approximately 81% are singletons. This sample stems from a study of cytomegalovirus exposure and HLA in healthy donors. Looking at the study overall: Membership in the Caucasian-associated ancestry cluster was found for around 81% of a few hundred genotyped donors. Overall study results and limits: TCR beta chains associated with HLA were, in a later analysis, more clonally expanded than equally common others. The authors assumed roughly uniform sequencing depth across donors for presence/absence analyses. A later analysis reportedly found fewer N-insertions in an Asian-associated ancestry cluster than the approximately 660-donor mean.

The sequencing sample was made of PBMCs. The TCR originated in a woman under 40 in good health and CMV-seronegative. This sequence joins TRBV5-8 and TRBJ1-4; D uncertain. This chain's CDR3 is CASSRTRGIGEKLFF. In nucleotides, the CDR3 is TGTGCCAGCAGCCGGACGAGAGGGATAGGTGAAAAACTGTTTTTT. The full variable domain, rest sourced from reference TRBV5-8 and TRBJ1-4, is EAGVTQSPTHLIKTRGQQATLRCSPISGHTSVYWYQQALGLGLQFLLWYDEGEERNRGNFPPRFSGRQFPNYSSELNVNALELEDSALYLCASSRTRGIGEKLFFGSGTQLSVL.